This paragraph reports one T cell receptor (beta chain). This record belongs to a study of response to subunit inactivated influenza vaccine. V shed 1 base and J shed 1 base, with 7 bases lying between them. The CDR3 consists of 15 residues. TCRdb re-analysed the RT-PCR reads in MiXCR, keeping a single row per CDR3 protein. The sample includes 150,000 to 200,000 distinct CDR3 sequences, roughly 12% of them seen just once. This same sample was also part of a study on T cells expressing NK-cell markers. As that study records: As the method of synthesis, 5'RACE template switching with UMIs yielded TCR beta cDNA.

This sequence originates from a man aged 50 to 59 who received an inactivated influenza vaccine. The chain uses TRBV12-3 or TRBV12-4 and TRBJ2-2; no clear D. Sequencing used CD8+ T cells sorted from PBMCs, obtained roughly 12 days after vaccination. CDR3 nucleotides: TGTGCCAGCAGTTTAGATCCCCTGAACACCGGGGAGCTGTTTTTT. It codes for CASSLDPLNTGELFF.